In this sample, the clone carrying this T cell receptor beta chain turned up a few times. Source study methods: Researchers report that nucleated cell counts were estimated from reference gene primer amplification. Assay used: immunoSEQ multiplex PCR; TCRdb lists only in-frame clones, some missing. The V and J calls and clone size were taken over from that table, and D and trimming were inferred from the DNA. The data show roughly 300,000 clones, with 88% seen just once and 9% to 9.5% held by the top ten. The CDR3 has 16 amino acids. J gave up 4 bases and V 1 base, and 3 bases lay outside the gene matches. Germline V gene sequence: CDR1 SGHTA, CDR2 FQGNSA. These data originate in a study of blood T cell repertoires in COVID-19. On the study more broadly: The United States, Italy and Spain supplied acute and convalescent COVID-19 samples. The analysed material was cDNA or gDNA that came from T cells, B-cell-depleted T cells, or PBMCs.

The chain combines TRBV7-2 with TRBJ2-2, with 10 bases matching TRBD2. Sequenced input: peripheral blood. The clonotype originates from a man younger than 35 with active or convalescent COVID-19. The CDR3 sequence: CASSLGAGGATGELFF. As DNA, the CDR3 is TGTGCCAGCAGCTTAGGAGCGGGGGGGGCCACCGGGGAGCTGTTTTTT.